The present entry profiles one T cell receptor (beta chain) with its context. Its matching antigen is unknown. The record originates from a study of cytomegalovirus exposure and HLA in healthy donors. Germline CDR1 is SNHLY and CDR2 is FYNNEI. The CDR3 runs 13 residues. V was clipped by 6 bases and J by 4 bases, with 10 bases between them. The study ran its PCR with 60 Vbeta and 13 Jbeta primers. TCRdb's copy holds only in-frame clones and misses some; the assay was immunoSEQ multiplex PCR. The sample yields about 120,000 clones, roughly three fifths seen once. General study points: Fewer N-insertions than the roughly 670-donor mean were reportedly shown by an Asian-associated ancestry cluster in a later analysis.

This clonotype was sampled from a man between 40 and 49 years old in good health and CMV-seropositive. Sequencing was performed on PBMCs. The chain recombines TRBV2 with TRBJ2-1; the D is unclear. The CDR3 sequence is CASSRLEYNEQFF. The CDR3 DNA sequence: TGTGCCAGCAGCCGACTGGAATACAATGAGCAGTTCTTC.